These T cell receptor beta chains were read from a single sample in a study of T cell responses to AZD1222 COVID-19 vaccine. Sequencing was performed with immunoSEQ multiplex PCR; in TCRdb, only in-frame clones are kept and a portion is missing. The top ten hold approximately 5.1% of the sample, which has over 150,000 clones, about nine tenths seen once. The sequenced sample was peripheral blood, obtained on day 0 of MenACWY control vaccination. These receptors were obtained from an adult in good health. Each CDR3 is given with its conserved first and last residue. Each record gives: D gene, V gene, clone size, J gene, CDR3 DNA, CDR3 protein. The D gene is left open where the match is weak. Clone size is given for some rows only: seen once, a few or many times, or a class if the clone is expanded.

d_call: TRBD1; v_call: TRBV19; clone_size: NA; j_call: TRBJ2-2; cdr3_nt: TGTGCCAGTAGTACCCGGGACAGGGGGAACACCGGGGAGCTGTTTTTT; cdr3_aa: CASSTRDRGNTGELFF
d_call: NA; v_call: TRBV5-5; clone_size: NA; j_call: TRBJ2-7; cdr3_nt: TGTGCCAGCAGCTTAACAGGGCGTTTCTCCTACGAGCAGTACTTC; cdr3_aa: CASSLTGRFSYEQYF
d_call: TRBD1; v_call: TRBV28; clone_size: NA; j_call: TRBJ1-5; cdr3_nt: TGTGCCAGCAGTTCCCCCGGGACAGGGAGCAATCAGCCCCAGCATTTT; cdr3_aa: CASSSPGTGSNQPQHF
d_call: NA; v_call: TRBV29-1; clone_size: NA; j_call: TRBJ2-7; cdr3_nt: TGCAGCGTTTTGGACGGCTCCTACGAGCAGTACTTC; cdr3_aa: CSVLDGSYEQYF
d_call: NA; v_call: TRBV5-6; clone_size: once; j_call: TRBJ1-2; cdr3_nt: TGTGCCAGCAGCTATAATTATGGCTACACCTTC; cdr3_aa: CASSYNYGYTF
d_call: NA; v_call: TRBV19; clone_size: NA; j_call: TRBJ1-2; cdr3_nt: TGTGCCAGTAGTCTCCGCGGGGGGTCTAACTATGGCTACACCTTC; cdr3_aa: CASSLRGGSNYGYTF
d_call: NA; v_call: TRBV11-2; clone_size: NA; j_call: TRBJ2-1; cdr3_nt: TGTGCCAGCAGCCCTTCACGGAATGAGCAGTTCTTC; cdr3_aa: CASSPSRNEQFF
d_call: NA; v_call: TRBV5-4; clone_size: NA; j_call: TRBJ2-2; cdr3_nt: TGTGCCAGCAGCTTGGCTGGTCTACAAGCGAACACCGGGGAGCTGTTTTTT; cdr3_aa: CASSLAGLQANTGELFF
d_call: TRBD2; v_call: TRBV5-1; clone_size: NA; j_call: TRBJ2-1; cdr3_nt: TGCGCCAGCAGCACCGGGACTAGCGGAGGGGAGAATGAGCAGTTCTTC; cdr3_aa: CASSTGTSGGENEQFF
d_call: TRBD1; v_call: TRBV28; clone_size: NA; j_call: TRBJ1-1; cdr3_nt: TGTGCCAGCAGTTTCGGTTTTGCCGGGACAGGGGCCTGGAACACTGAAGCTTTCTTT; cdr3_aa: CASSFGFAGTGAWNTEAFF
d_call: NA; v_call: TRBV7-2; clone_size: NA; j_call: TRBJ2-3; cdr3_nt: TGTGCCAGCAGCTTACAGGGGTCCACAGATACGCAGTATTTT; cdr3_aa: CASSLQGSTDTQYF
d_call: NA; v_call: TRBV7-3; clone_size: NA; j_call: TRBJ1-6; cdr3_nt: TGTGCCAGCGGCGCCAGGGAGAATTCACCCCTCCACTTT; cdr3_aa: CASGARENSPLHF
d_call: NA; v_call: TRBV3-1/TRBV3-2; clone_size: NA; j_call: TRBJ1-1; cdr3_nt: TGTGCCAGCAGCCAAGCGACAGTAACTGAAGCTTTCTTT; cdr3_aa: CASSQATVTEAFF
d_call: NA; v_call: TRBV10-1; clone_size: NA; j_call: TRBJ2-2; cdr3_nt: TGCGCCAGCAGTGAGGCGGGTCGCGGGGAGCTGTTTTTT; cdr3_aa: CASSEAGRGELFF
d_call: NA; v_call: TRBV12-5; clone_size: once; j_call: TRBJ1-6; cdr3_nt: TGTGCTAGTGGAAGAGGGGTTAATTCACCCCTCCACTTT; cdr3_aa: CASGRGVNSPLHF
d_call: NA; v_call: TRBV25-1; clone_size: NA; j_call: TRBJ1-3; cdr3_nt: TGTGCCAGCAGTGAAGACCCTTTAAACACCATATATTTT; cdr3_aa: CASSEDPLNTIYF
d_call: NA; v_call: TRBV14; clone_size: NA; j_call: TRBJ2-7; cdr3_nt: TGTGCCAGCAGCCGGGCAGTGCACTACGAGCAGTACTTC; cdr3_aa: CASSRAVHYEQYF
d_call: NA; v_call: TRBV15; clone_size: NA; j_call: TRBJ1-2; cdr3_nt: TGTGCCACCAGCAGGGGAGGGGGAAACTATGGCTACACCTTC; cdr3_aa: CATSRGGGNYGYTF
d_call: NA; v_call: TRBV27; clone_size: once; j_call: TRBJ1-2; cdr3_nt: TGTGCCAGCAGTTTAGGGAGGGGCCGTGGCTACACCTTC; cdr3_aa: CASSLGRGRGYTF
d_call: NA; v_call: TRBV30; clone_size: NA; j_call: TRBJ1-2; cdr3_nt: TGTGCCTGGAGCCGTTTGAACTATGGCTACACCTTC; cdr3_aa: CAWSRLNYGYTF
d_call: NA; v_call: TRBV6-2/TRBV6-3; clone_size: NA; j_call: TRBJ2-7; cdr3_nt: TGTGCCAGCAGTTACGGGACCTACGAGCAGTACTTC; cdr3_aa: CASSYGTYEQYF
d_call: NA; v_call: TRBV3-1/TRBV3-2; clone_size: NA; j_call: TRBJ1-2; cdr3_nt: TGTGCCAGCAGCCCCGACGGCGCCTATGGCTACACCTTC; cdr3_aa: CASSPDGAYGYTF
d_call: NA; v_call: TRBV29-1; clone_size: NA; j_call: TRBJ1-2; cdr3_nt: TGCAGCGCTTCCAGGGGTCCTAACTATGGCTACACCTTC; cdr3_aa: CSASRGPNYGYTF
d_call: NA; v_call: TRBV29-1; clone_size: NA; j_call: TRBJ2-7; cdr3_nt: TGCAGCGTTGTTGGCTCCTACGAGCAGTACTTC; cdr3_aa: CSVVGSYEQYF
d_call: NA; v_call: TRBV6-4; clone_size: NA; j_call: TRBJ2-2; cdr3_nt: TGTGCCAGCTCCCAGGCAGGGCCCGGGGAGCTGTTTTTT; cdr3_aa: CASSQAGPGELFF
d_call: TRBD1; v_call: TRBV28; clone_size: NA; j_call: TRBJ1-2; cdr3_nt: TGTGCCAGCAGGTTGGACAGGGGGCTGATCTATGGCTACACCTTC; cdr3_aa: CASRLDRGLIYGYTF
d_call: TRBD2; v_call: TRBV7-3; clone_size: once; j_call: TRBJ2-7; cdr3_nt: TGTGCCAGCAGCCCGGCCGGACTAGCGGGAATCTACGAGCAGTACTTC; cdr3_aa: CASSPAGLAGIYEQYF
d_call: TRBD2; v_call: TRBV7-6; clone_size: NA; j_call: TRBJ2-3; cdr3_nt: TGTGCCAGCAGCTTAGTGATAGCGGGAGGGGCAGATACGCAGTATTTT; cdr3_aa: CASSLVIAGGADTQYF
d_call: NA; v_call: TRBV19; clone_size: NA; j_call: TRBJ2-5; cdr3_nt: TGTGCCAGTAGTATAAAATTCCTGGGGCAAGAGACCCAGTACTTC; cdr3_aa: CASSIKFLGQETQYF
d_call: TRBD1; v_call: TRBV6-5; clone_size: NA; j_call: TRBJ1-1; cdr3_nt: TGTGCCAGCAGTTTACGACAGGGGGAAGCTTTCTTT; cdr3_aa: CASSLRQGEAFF
d_call: NA; v_call: TRBV9; clone_size: NA; j_call: TRBJ2-2; cdr3_nt: TGTGCCAGCAGCGTACAGTCTGCGGGCACCGGGGAGCTGTTTTTT; cdr3_aa: CASSVQSAGTGELFF
d_call: NA; v_call: TRBV7-3; clone_size: NA; j_call: TRBJ1-4; cdr3_nt: TGTGCCAGCAGCTTAGAAGGGAGGGCTAATGAAAAACTGTTTTTT; cdr3_aa: CASSLEGRANEKLFF
d_call: NA; v_call: TRBV18; clone_size: NA; j_call: TRBJ1-4; cdr3_nt: TGTGCCAGCTCACAACAACCGACATCTTACGCGGGCGAAAAACTGTTTTTT; cdr3_aa: CASSQQPTSYAGEKLFF
d_call: TRBD1; v_call: TRBV5-1; clone_size: NA; j_call: TRBJ1-6; cdr3_nt: TGCGCCAGCAGGACGGGACAGGGGAATTCACCCCTCCACTTT; cdr3_aa: CASRTGQGNSPLHF
d_call: NA; v_call: TRBV30; clone_size: once; j_call: TRBJ1-6; cdr3_nt: TGTGCCTGGAGTGTACGACAGTCCTATAATTCACCCCTCCACTTT; cdr3_aa: CAWSVRQSYNSPLHF
d_call: TRBD2; v_call: TRBV6-5; clone_size: NA; j_call: TRBJ2-2; cdr3_nt: TGTGCCAGCAGGGGACTAGCGGGAACCGGGGAGCTGTTTTTT; cdr3_aa: CASRGLAGTGELFF
d_call: TRBD1; v_call: TRBV27; clone_size: NA; j_call: TRBJ1-2; cdr3_nt: TGTGCCAGCAGATACTTACAGGGGTACTATGGCTACACCTTC; cdr3_aa: CASRYLQGYYGYTF
d_call: TRBD1; v_call: TRBV19; clone_size: NA; j_call: TRBJ2-7; cdr3_nt: TGTGCCAGTAAGAACGGACAGGCCCCCTACGAGCAGTACTTC; cdr3_aa: CASKNGQAPYEQYF
d_call: NA; v_call: TRBV7-2; clone_size: NA; j_call: TRBJ2-7; cdr3_nt: TGTGCCAGCAGCTCCCCCTCCTACGAGCAGTACTTC; cdr3_aa: CASSSPSYEQYF
d_call: TRBD1; v_call: TRBV19; clone_size: NA; j_call: TRBJ1-2; cdr3_nt: TGTGCCAGTAGTACTGGACAGGTCGGAGGCTACACCTTC; cdr3_aa: CASSTGQVGGYTF
d_call: NA; v_call: TRBV9; clone_size: NA; j_call: TRBJ1-5; cdr3_nt: TGTGCCAGCAGCCCGGCGGGGGGAGGTCAGCCCCAGCATTTT; cdr3_aa: CASSPAGGGQPQHF
d_call: TRBD1; v_call: TRBV19; clone_size: NA; j_call: TRBJ1-6; cdr3_nt: TGTGCCAGTAGTATGTCGGCAGGGGGATCACCCCTCCACTTT; cdr3_aa: CASSMSAGGSPLHF
d_call: NA; v_call: TRBV19; clone_size: NA; j_call: TRBJ1-4; cdr3_nt: TGTGCCACCTCCGCCCCGGAGGAGGAAAAACTGTTTTTT; cdr3_aa: CATSAPEEEKLFF
d_call: TRBD1; v_call: TRBV7-8; clone_size: NA; j_call: TRBJ1-2; cdr3_nt: TGTGCCAGCAGCTTAGAAGGGACAGGCCCCCTAAACTATGGCTACACCTTC; cdr3_aa: CASSLEGTGPLNYGYTF
d_call: NA; v_call: TRBV9; clone_size: few; j_call: TRBJ1-2; cdr3_nt: TGTGCCAGCAGCCCTCGGCAGACTAACTATGGCTACACCTTC; cdr3_aa: CASSPRQTNYGYTF
d_call: NA; v_call: TRBV19; clone_size: NA; j_call: TRBJ1-3; cdr3_nt: TGTGCCAGTTCCGACCGGGTCAGGGTACACTCTGGAAACACCATATATTTT; cdr3_aa: CASSDRVRVHSGNTIYF
d_call: NA; v_call: TRBV19; clone_size: NA; j_call: TRBJ1-2; cdr3_nt: TGTGCCAGTAGCCCCGGGACACCGTGGGGCTACACCTTC; cdr3_aa: CASSPGTPWGYTF
d_call: NA; v_call: TRBV5-1; clone_size: NA; j_call: TRBJ2-3; cdr3_nt: TGCGCCAGCAGCTTGGACCCAGATACGCAGTATTTT; cdr3_aa: CASSLDPDTQYF